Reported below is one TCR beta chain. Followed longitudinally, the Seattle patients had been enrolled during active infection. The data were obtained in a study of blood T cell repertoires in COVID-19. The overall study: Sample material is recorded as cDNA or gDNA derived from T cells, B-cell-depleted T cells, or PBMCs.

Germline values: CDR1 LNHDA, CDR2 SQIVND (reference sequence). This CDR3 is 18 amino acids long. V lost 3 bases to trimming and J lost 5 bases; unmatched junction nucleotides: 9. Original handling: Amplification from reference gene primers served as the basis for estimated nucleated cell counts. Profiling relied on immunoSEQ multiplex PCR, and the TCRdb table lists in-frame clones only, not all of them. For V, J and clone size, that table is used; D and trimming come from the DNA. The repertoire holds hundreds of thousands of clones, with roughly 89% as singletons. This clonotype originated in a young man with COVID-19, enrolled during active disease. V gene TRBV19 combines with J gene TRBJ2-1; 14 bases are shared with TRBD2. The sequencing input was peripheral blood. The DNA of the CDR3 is TGTGCCAGTAGTATGGGACTAGCGGGGGCCGCCCTCCACAATGAGCAGTTCTTC. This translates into CASSMGLAGAALHNEQFF.